Sequencing of this TCR beta chain was carried out in a study of CD8 T cells in ankylosing spondylitis. Findings and caveats of the study: Characteristic of ankylosing spondylitis blood, it appeared, was a TCR beta motif comprising roughly eight highly homologous variants.

This clonotype was observed at least ten times. Its target is unknown. Germline loops: CDR1 DFQATT, CDR2 SNEGSKA (reference sequence). V was pared by 6 bases and J by 4 bases, with 7 bases of the junction left unmatched. This CDR3 contains 14 residues. TCRdb processed the 5' RACE reads anew with MiXCR; each CDR3 protein has one entry. The sample consists of about 130,000 distinct CDR3 sequences, over 7% of them appearing once. V usage is TRBV20-1 and J usage is TRBJ2-7; 12 bases match TRBD1. Specimen: blood, either unsorted or a sorted T cell fraction (not recorded which). The TCR comes from a male donor with ankylosing spondylitis or in good health (not recorded which). The CDR3 bases are TGCAGTGCCCTGGGACAGGGGGCGTTATACGAGCAGTACTTC. Residues: CSALGQGALYEQYF.